This is a list of T cell receptor beta chains from one sample in a study of OX40 agonist ivuxolimab in advanced cancers. Profiled with immunoSEQ multiplex PCR; TCRdb holds only in-frame clones, not every one. The data hold tens of thousands of clones, with 83% observed a single time. The input for sequencing was CD4+ or CD8+ T cells sorted from blood, taken in a trial of the OX40 agonist ivuxolimab. Receptors were obtained from an adult with an advanced solid tumor such as melanoma, head and neck, liver or kidney cancer. CDR3s include the opening cysteine and the closing phenylalanine or tryptophan. A D gene is named only where the DNA matches it firmly. Not all rows give a size; the values are once, few, many and, for expanded clones, a class.

DNA: TGCAGCGTCCCGGACAGGGTGCAAGAGACCCAGTACTTC
CDR3: CSVPDRVQETQYF
D: TRBD1
length: 13
V: TRBV29-1
J: TRBJ2-5
size: NA

DNA: TGTGCCAGCAGTCGGGGCAGTGCAGATACGCAGTATTTT
CDR3: CASSRGSADTQYF
D: NA
length: 13
V: TRBV2
J: TRBJ2-3
size: NA

DNA: TGTGCCAGCAAGTGGAGGGGAGGCGGCTACACCTTC
CDR3: CASKWRGGGYTF
D: NA
length: 12
V: TRBV6-5
J: TRBJ1-2
size: NA

DNA: TGTGCCAGCAGCGAGGGGCCAGGTAAAGAGACCCAGTACTTC
CDR3: CASSEGPGKETQYF
D: NA
length: 14
V: TRBV9
J: TRBJ2-5
size: NA

DNA: TGTGCCAGCAGCTCAACCGGGACGCCGAACACTGAAGCTTTCTTT
CDR3: CASSSTGTPNTEAFF
D: NA
length: 15
V: TRBV7-9
J: TRBJ1-1
size: NA

DNA: TGTGCCAGCAGTGAAGCGCCGGGGGGGAGTTGGGACAATGAGCAGTTCTTC
CDR3: CASSEAPGGSWDNEQFF
D: TRBD2
length: 17
V: TRBV2
J: TRBJ2-1
size: NA

DNA: TGCGCCAGCAGCTTCTTGGGGGGCGTAGGGAATGAGCAGTTCTTC
CDR3: CASSFLGGVGNEQFF
D: NA
length: 15
V: TRBV5-1
J: TRBJ2-1
size: NA

DNA: TGTGCCAGCAGTTTTAACTATGGAGGGATGGGGACTGAAGCTTTCTTT
CDR3: CASSFNYGGMGTEAFF
D: NA
length: 16
V: TRBV6-5
J: TRBJ1-1
size: NA

DNA: TGTGCCAGCAGCTTAACCACAGGATTCGGGGAGCTGTTTTTT
CDR3: CASSLTTGFGELFF
D: NA
length: 14
V: TRBV7-3
J: TRBJ2-2
size: few

DNA: TGCGCCAGCAGCTTCTTAGCGGACACAGATACGCAGTATTTT
CDR3: CASSFLADTDTQYF
D: NA
length: 14
V: TRBV5-1
J: TRBJ2-3
size: NA

DNA: TGTGCCAAGGGGCGACTTGACCCTTACAATGAGCAGTTCTTC
CDR3: CAKGRLDPYNEQFF
D: NA
length: 14
V: TRBV6-5
J: TRBJ2-1
size: NA

DNA: TGTGCCACCCAGGACAACACCGGGGAGCTGTTTTTT
CDR3: CATQDNTGELFF
D: NA
length: 12
V: TRBV28
J: TRBJ2-2
size: NA

DNA: TGTGCCTCGTCCAGGGGATACAATGAGCAGTTCTTC
CDR3: CASSRGYNEQFF
D: NA
length: 12
V: TRBV30
J: TRBJ2-1
size: NA

DNA: TGTGCCAGCAGTCAGGGGGGGACTAGCGGGAGGGTACACGAGCAGTACTTC
CDR3: CASSQGGTSGRVHEQYF
D: TRBD2
length: 17
V: TRBV7-2
J: TRBJ2-7
size: NA

DNA: TGTGCCAGCAGCTTAGTACAGGGGTATGGCTACACCTTC
CDR3: CASSLVQGYGYTF
D: TRBD1
length: 13
V: TRBV11-2
J: TRBJ1-2
size: NA

DNA: TGTGCCAGCAGTTTGCGGAGAGGATTGAGCCCGGTCAAGAAGGACAATGAGCAGTTCTTC
CDR3: CASSLRRGLSPVKKDNEQFF
D: NA
length: 20
V: TRBV28
J: TRBJ2-1
size: NA

DNA: TGTGCCAGCAGCGTAGTCACCGGGACACCTGAAAACACTGAAGCTTTCTTT
CDR3: CASSVVTGTPENTEAFF
D: NA
length: 17
V: TRBV9
J: TRBJ1-1
size: NA

DNA: TGCAGCGTTCTGAGGACAGGGGCCCACTATGGCTACACCTTC
CDR3: CSVLRTGAHYGYTF
D: TRBD1
length: 14
V: TRBV29-1
J: TRBJ1-2
size: few

DNA: TGCAGCGTTGGGGTAGCGGGAGGTGAGCAGTTCTTC
CDR3: CSVGVAGGEQFF
D: TRBD2
length: 12
V: TRBV29-1
J: TRBJ2-1
size: NA

DNA: TGTGCCAGCAGCTTACTAACGGTTGGCTACACCTTC
CDR3: CASSLLTVGYTF
D: NA
length: 12
V: TRBV7-2
J: TRBJ1-2
size: NA

DNA: TGTGCCAGCAGTGGACTAGCGGGGACCAACACCGGGGAGCTGTTTTTT
CDR3: CASSGLAGTNTGELFF
D: TRBD2
length: 16
V: TRBV6-1
J: TRBJ2-2
size: NA

DNA: TGTGCCAGCAGTGAAGCGCTTCAGGCAGGGGGTGAGGTTGAGCAGTTCTTC
CDR3: CASSEALQAGGEVEQFF
D: TRBD1
length: 17
V: TRBV6-1
J: TRBJ2-1
size: NA

DNA: TGTGCCAGCAGACGGCAAGAGACCCAGTACTTC
CDR3: CASRRQETQYF
D: NA
length: 11
V: TRBV2
J: TRBJ2-5
size: NA

DNA: TGTGCCAGCAGCTTCGGGTTGAACACTGAAGCTTTCTTT
CDR3: CASSFGLNTEAFF
D: NA
length: 13
V: TRBV11-2
J: TRBJ1-1
size: few

DNA: TGCAGCGCCCTCCGGGCGGGAGGGTCCTACGAGCAGTACTTC
CDR3: CSALRAGGSYEQYF
D: TRBD2
length: 14
V: TRBV29-1
J: TRBJ2-7
size: NA

DNA: TGTGCCAGTAGCCCAGAAAGGCGACCTAATGAAAAACTGTTTTTT
CDR3: CASSPERRPNEKLFF
D: NA
length: 15
V: TRBV19
J: TRBJ1-4
size: NA

DNA: TGTGCCAGCTCACCGGGACAGGGAAGGGACTACACCTTC
CDR3: CASSPGQGRDYTF
D: TRBD1
length: 13
V: TRBV18
J: TRBJ1-2
size: NA

DNA: TGTGCCACCAGCAGAGATTGGGACATCTCTAATGAAAAACTGTTTTTT
CDR3: CATSRDWDISNEKLFF
D: NA
length: 16
V: TRBV15
J: TRBJ1-4
size: NA

DNA: TGTGCCAGCAGTGTCGAGACTAGACCTACTAGCACAGATACGCAGTATTTT
CDR3: CASSVETRPTSTDTQYF
D: NA
length: 17
V: TRBV27
J: TRBJ2-3
size: NA

DNA: TGTGCCTGGAGTGTACAGGGGGACCCCTATAATTCACCCCTCCACTTT
CDR3: CAWSVQGDPYNSPLHF
D: TRBD1
length: 16
V: TRBV30
J: TRBJ1-6
size: NA

DNA: TGTGCCAGTAGCCCCAGTAGGGGAGAGGATGAAAAACTGTTTTTT
CDR3: CASSPSRGEDEKLFF
D: NA
length: 15
V: TRBV19
J: TRBJ1-4
size: NA

DNA: TGTGCCAGCAGCTTGGCCTCTGCCCTAGGCGAGCAGTACTTC
CDR3: CASSLASALGEQYF
D: NA
length: 14
V: TRBV5-5
J: TRBJ2-7
size: NA

DNA: TGCGCCAGCAGCCAATCCTCGGACGCAGAGCCGGGGAATCAGCCCCAGCATTTT
CDR3: CASSQSSDAEPGNQPQHF
D: NA
length: 18
V: TRBV4-1
J: TRBJ1-5
size: once

DNA: TGCGCCAGCAGCCCCCGGGGTGGGAGCAATCAGCCCCAGCATTTT
CDR3: CASSPRGGSNQPQHF
D: NA
length: 15
V: TRBV5-1
J: TRBJ1-5
size: NA

DNA: TGTGCCAGCAGCTTGAGAGGTTCGGGTCAGCCCCAGCATTTT
CDR3: CASSLRGSGQPQHF
D: NA
length: 14
V: TRBV5-6
J: TRBJ1-5
size: NA

DNA: TGTGCCAGCAGCCAGAGTCAGGGGGTTGGGGCCAACGTCCTGACTTTC
CDR3: CASSQSQGVGANVLTF
D: TRBD1
length: 16
V: TRBV14
J: TRBJ2-6
size: few

DNA: TGTGCCACCTCGGTAACTAGCGGGATTGAGACCCAGTACTTC
CDR3: CATSVTSGIETQYF
D: TRBD2
length: 14
V: TRBV19
J: TRBJ2-5
size: NA

DNA: TGTGCCAGCAGCTTAGATCGAGACTACAATGAGCAGTTCTTC
CDR3: CASSLDRDYNEQFF
D: NA
length: 14
V: TRBV11-2
J: TRBJ2-1
size: NA

DNA: TGTGCCAGCAGTGTGTTGGGGTTCCCCTACGAGCAGTACTTC
CDR3: CASSVLGFPYEQYF
D: NA
length: 14
V: TRBV6-5
J: TRBJ2-7
size: NA

DNA: TGTGCCAGCACCCTAGAGGGGAGTAGCACTGAAGCTTTCTTT
CDR3: CASTLEGSSTEAFF
D: NA
length: 14
V: TRBV7-9
J: TRBJ1-1
size: few

DNA: TGTGCCAGCAGTGAAGGACAGGCGGTGCGATCACCCCTCCACTTT
CDR3: CASSEGQAVRSPLHF
D: NA
length: 15
V: TRBV6-1
J: TRBJ1-6
size: NA

DNA: TGCGCCAGCAGCCAATATATCCAGGGCCCCTACGAGCAGTACTTC
CDR3: CASSQYIQGPYEQYF
D: NA
length: 15
V: TRBV4-1
J: TRBJ2-7
size: NA

DNA: TGCAGCGTCACCGGGACTGTCAATGAGCAGTTCTTC
CDR3: CSVTGTVNEQFF
D: NA
length: 12
V: TRBV29-1
J: TRBJ2-1
size: NA

DNA: TGTGCCAGCGCGGGGCCGAATCAGCCCCAGCATTTT
CDR3: CASAGPNQPQHF
D: NA
length: 12
V: TRBV6-5
J: TRBJ1-5
size: NA

DNA: TGTGCCAGCTCACCAAACGGACAGGGGGCGGATGGCTACACCTTC
CDR3: CASSPNGQGADGYTF
D: TRBD1
length: 15
V: TRBV18
J: TRBJ1-2
size: NA

DNA: TGTGCCAGCAGCTCAGACAGGGAATCCGGGGCCAACGTCCTGACTTTC
CDR3: CASSSDRESGANVLTF
D: TRBD1
length: 16
V: TRBV11-3
J: TRBJ2-6
size: NA

DNA: TGTGCCAGCAGTGACCTAGGGGACTCAGGACGCTACACCTTC
CDR3: CASSDLGDSGRYTF
D: NA
length: 14
V: TRBV2
J: TRBJ1-2
size: NA

DNA: TGTGCCAGCAGGCGGGGACAGGGGAGGGCTAATGAAAAACTGTTTTTT
CDR3: CASRRGQGRANEKLFF
D: TRBD1
length: 16
V: TRBV27
J: TRBJ1-4
size: NA

DNA: TGTGCCAGCCGGTGGGACAGGGTCGGCAATCAGCCCCAGCATTTT
CDR3: CASRWDRVGNQPQHF
D: TRBD1
length: 15
V: TRBV6-1
J: TRBJ1-5
size: few

DNA: TGTGCCACCAGCAGAGGGGTGGGAGCGACCCTTGAGACCCAGTACTTC
CDR3: CATSRGVGATLETQYF
D: NA
length: 16
V: TRBV15
J: TRBJ2-5
size: NA

DNA: TGTGCCAGCAGATATATGACAGGGGGGCAGCCCCAGCATTTT
CDR3: CASRYMTGGQPQHF
D: TRBD1
length: 14
V: TRBV28
J: TRBJ1-5
size: NA

DNA: TGTGCCACCAGTCTGGGCCGTGAGCAGTTCTTC
CDR3: CATSLGREQFF
D: NA
length: 11
V: TRBV15
J: TRBJ2-1
size: NA

DNA: TGTGCCAGCAGCTGGGACCGGGCCAAGGATGGCTACACCTTC
CDR3: CASSWDRAKDGYTF
D: NA
length: 14
V: TRBV11-2
J: TRBJ1-2
size: NA

DNA: TGTGCCAGCAGAAAGGGGACTAACTATGGCTACACCTTC
CDR3: CASRKGTNYGYTF
D: NA
length: 13
V: TRBV25-1
J: TRBJ1-2
size: NA

DNA: TGCGCCAGCAGCGGAACGGGACAGGCCCCCACAGATACGCAGTATTTT
CDR3: CASSGTGQAPTDTQYF
D: TRBD1
length: 16
V: TRBV5-1
J: TRBJ2-3
size: NA